These 32 T cell receptor beta chains were sequenced from one sample in a study of cytotoxic CD8 clonotypes in ibrutinib-treated CLL. The protocol was immunoSEQ multiplex PCR, while the TCRdb copy is restricted to in-frame clones and leaves out a portion. This sample has around 250,000 clones, with under 75% found just once. The material sequenced was PBMCs, taken after 24 months of ibrutinib treatment. The receptors were sampled from a human donor with chronic lymphocytic leukemia.

This clone showed up just a few times. The chain uses TRBV20-1 and TRBJ2-1, with no clear D. The CDR3 loop spans 11 amino acids. Germline V gene lookup returns CDR1 DFQATT and CDR2 SNEGSKA (reference sequence). The germline V and J ends were trimmed by 3 bases and 0 bases, with 0 bases remaining between them. CDR3 region: CSASSYNEQFF. The CDR3 nucleotides are TGCAGTGCTAGCTCCTACAATGAGCAGTTCTTC.

V usage is TRBV28 and J usage is TRBJ2-7; maybe TRBD1 (5 bases). From germline, CDR1 is MDHEN and CDR2 SYDVKM. The CDR3 has 18 amino acids. The V and J ends lost 4 bases and 2 bases respectively, with 24 bases between them. The CDR3 bases are TGTGCCAGCAGTTCCCGGGTCCCAGCCAAGGGGCGAGCCTACGAGCAGTACTTC. Translation gives CASSSRVPAKGRAYEQYF.

The V and J genes are TRBV27 and TRBJ1-2; possibly TRBD1 for D (6 bases). Between the trimmed V and J ends, which lost 6 bases and 1 base, there was a span of 12 bases. The CDR3 spans 14 residues. In germline, CDR1 is MNHEY, CDR2 SMNVEV (reference sequence). The CDR3 reads CASRGGALNYGYTF. CDR3 nucleotides: TGTGCCAGCAGAGGGGGGGCCCTTAACTATGGCTACACCTTC.

This chain joins TRBV2 and TRBJ2-1, with TRBD2 identical over 9 bases. Per germline, CDR1 SNHLY and CDR2 FYNNEI. The trim removed 8 bases at V and 9 bases at J, leaving 2 bases unmatched. This CDR3 contains 11 residues. CDR3: CASGTSFEQFF. The DNA for the CDR3 is TGTGCCAGCGGGACTAGCTTTGAGCAGTTCTTC.

CDR3 sequence: CASSPGPTKSGANVLTF. In DNA, the CDR3 is TGTGCCAGCAGCCCTGGGCCGACAAAATCTGGGGCCAACGTCCTGACTTTC. The chain employs TRBV5-6 and TRBJ2-6; D is ambiguous. The CDR3 consists of 17 residues. The V and J ends lost 4 bases and 1 base respectively, with 15 bases between them. Germline V gene lookup returns CDR1 SGHDT and CDR2 YYEEEE.

V gene TRBV11-2 combines with J gene TRBJ2-1, with D unresolved. Germline V CDR1 and CDR2: SGHAT, FQNNGV. The CDR3 loop spans 15 amino acids. The V gene lost 1 base and the J gene lost 0 bases, with 7 bases spanning the gap. This CDR3 is CASSLGHSSYNEQFF. The CDR3 region has the DNA TGTGCCAGCAGCTTAGGGCATAGCTCCTACAATGAGCAGTTCTTC. The full variable domain, rest sourced from reference TRBV11-2 and TRBJ2-1, is EAGVAQSPRYKIIEKRQSVAFWCNPISGHATLYWYQQILGQGPKLLIQFQNNGVVDDSQLPKDRFSAERLKGVDSTLKIQPAKLEDSAVYLCASSLGHSSYNEQFFGPGTRLTVL.

The chain couples TRBV2 to TRBJ1-1; 7 positions agree with TRBD1. This CDR3 region has 13 residues. CDR1 is SNHLY, CDR2 FYNNEI, per germline. J lost 4 bases, V lost 6 bases, and 5 bases had no gene match. CDR3 sequence (DNA): TGTGCCAGCAGCACAGGGGCACCCACTGAAGCTTTCTTT. It translates to CASSTGAPTEAFF.

In DNA, the CDR3 is TGTGCCAGCTCATCTCCGGGACAGTCGAACACCGGGGAGCTGTTTTTT. Its protein is CASSSPGQSNTGELFF. The chain uses TRBV18 and TRBJ2-2; the match to TRBD1 covers 7 bases. V dropped 5 bases and J dropped 0; count of bases not matched to a gene: 6. In germline, CDR1 is KGHSH, CDR2 LQKENI. This CDR3 region has 16 residues.

V is TRBV19 and J is TRBJ2-7; TRBD1 aligns across 7 bases. J was trimmed by 2 bases and V by 4 bases; bases with no gene match: 5. Germline V gene sequence: CDR1 LNHDA, CDR2 SQIVND (reference sequence). The CDR3 covers 14 residues. The CDR3 coding sequence is TGTGCCAGTAGTAGAGGACAGGACCCCTACGAGCAGTACTTC. Protein: CASSRGQDPYEQYF.

A word on this clone: The sample contains more than one DNA sequence encoding this CDR3. The CDR3 nucleotides are TGTGCCTGGAGCAACAATGAGCAGTTCTTC. This translates into CAWSNNEQFF. The chain links TRBV30 to TRBJ2-1; D unresolved. The CDR3 spans 10 residues. V dropped 3 bases and J dropped 5 bases, with 2 bases sitting between them. CDR1 is GTSNPN and CDR2 is SVGIG in the germline V gene (reference sequence). The variable domain in full, completed from reference TRBV30 and TRBJ2-1, reads SQTIHQWPATLVQPVGSPLSLECTVEGTSNPNLYWYRQAAGRGLQLLFYSVGIGQISSEVPQNLSASRPQDRQFILSSKKLLLSDSGFYLCAWSNNEQFFGPGTRLTVL.

The CDR3 region has the DNA TGTGCCAGTAGTAGTCGACAGGGGAGCGAAAAACTGTTTTTT. It translates to CASSSRQGSEKLFF. The chain has TRBV19 and TRBJ1-4, with 8 nucleotides matching TRBD1. CDR1 is LNHDA and CDR2 is SQIVND in the germline V gene (reference sequence). The CDR3 length is 14 residues. The V segment lost 4 bases and the J segment 8 bases; nucleotides outside the gene matches: 6.

The chain links TRBV18 to TRBJ1-5, with no clear D. Trimming took 2 bases from V and 5 from J, leaving 16 bases between them. The germline V gene has CDR1 KGHSH and CDR2 LQKENI. The CDR3 totals 16 residues. For the CDR3, the DNA is TGTGCCAGCTCACCAGTAGCACCGGGATCAGATCAGCCCCAGCATTTT. Amino acids: CASSPVAPGSDQPQHF. Using reference TRBV18 and TRBJ1-5 for the parts outside the CDR3, the full variable domain is NAGVMQNPRHLVRRRGQEARLRCSPMKGHSHVYWYRQLPEEGLKFMVYLQKENIIDESGMPKERFSAEFPKEGPSILRIQQVVRGDSAAYFCASSPVAPGSDQPQHFGDGTRLSIL.

The chain employs TRBV9 and TRBJ2-7; the D gene is possibly TRBD2 (7 bases). The CDR3 consists of 14 residues. V shed 4 bases and J shed 6 bases, with 17 bases lying between them. Germline V gene sequence: CDR1 SGDLS, CDR2 YYNGEE. CDR3 bases: TGTGCCAGCAGCCAGGGGACTACCATCCGCGAGCAGTACTTC. Encoded protein: CASSQGTTIREQYF.

The chain has TRBV4-3 and TRBJ2-7; 9 positions match TRBD1. The CDR3 is 15 amino acids. Unmatched junction bases numbered 7, after V lost 0 bases and J lost 7 bases. Germline loops: CDR1 LGHNA, CDR2 YSLEER. The CDR3 coding sequence is TGCGCCAGCAGCCAAGATCGGGACAGGGTTTGGGAGCAGTACTTC. This translates into CASSQDRDRVWEQYF.

The rearrangement links TRBV6-1 to TRBJ2-3; a possible D gene is TRBD2 (6 bases). Germline V gene lookup returns CDR1 MNHNS and CDR2 SASEGT. V was shortened by 9 bases and J by 0 bases, with 16 bases between the two germline ends. The CDR3 totals 15 residues. The CDR3 bases are TGTGCCAGTAAATTTCGGGCGGGAAGCACAGATACGCAGTATTTT. This translates into CASKFRAGSTDTQYF.

The V call is TRBV25-1, the J call TRBJ2-2; no clear D. Per the germline V gene, CDR1 is MGHDK and CDR2 is SYGVNS. CDR3 length equals 15 residues. The V end lost 2 bases, the J end lost 0 bases, and 7 bases lay between the germline ends. For the CDR3, the DNA is TGTGCCAGCAGTGAAGTCGGTACGAACACCGGGGAGCTGTTTTTT. Protein: CASSEVGTNTGELFF.

V gene TRBV18 combines with J gene TRBJ1-5; D is unresolved. The germline CDR1 and CDR2 sequences are KGHSH and LQKENI. This CDR3 spans 13 amino acids. V dropped 4 bases and J dropped 8 bases, with 12 bases sitting between them. In nucleotides, the CDR3 is TGTGCCAGCTCACACGACGGGCTCGAGCCCCAGCATTTT. Its protein product is CASSHDGLEPQHF. Variable domain in full (rest from reference TRBV18 and TRBJ1-5): NAGVMQNPRHLVRRRGQEARLRCSPMKGHSHVYWYRQLPEEGLKFMVYLQKENIIDESGMPKERFSAEFPKEGPSILRIQQVVRGDSAAYFCASSHDGLEPQHFGDGTRLSIL.

This chain links TRBV7-8 with TRBJ2-1; D unclear. The germline V and J ends were trimmed by 4 bases and 2 bases, with 12 bases remaining between them. This CDR3 has 15 residues. The germline V gene has CDR1 SGHVS and CDR2 FQNEAQ. CDR3 nucleotides: TGTGCCAGCAGCTCGCAGAGACCCCCCTACAATGAGCAGTTCTTC. Residues: CASSSQRPPYNEQFF.

The chain joins TRBV9 to TRBJ2-3, with 7 nucleotides matching TRBD2. CDR1 and CDR2 (germline): SGDLS, YYNGEE. CDR3 length: 20 amino acids. The V segment lost 3 bases and the J segment 2 bases; nucleotides outside the gene matches: 21. The CDR3: CASSADRHPRLARSTDTQYF. The CDR3 DNA reads TGTGCCAGCAGCGCAGACAGACACCCTCGACTAGCTAGATCCACAGATACGCAGTATTTT.

This chain joins TRBV9 and TRBJ2-7; D is uncertain. V lost 0 bases to trimming and J lost 3 bases, with 10 bases between them. Looked up from germline, CDR1 is SGDLS and CDR2 is YYNGEE. The CDR3 is 14 amino acids. The CDR3 sequence: CASSVGSVDYEQYF. Written as DNA, the CDR3 is TGTGCCAGCAGCGTAGGGTCCGTGGACTACGAGCAGTACTTC.

This clone was picked up a small number of times. The chain recombines TRBV29-1 with TRBJ2-5, with 12 bases matching TRBD1. CDR1 SQVTM and CDR2 ANQGSEA come from the germline V gene. Trimming cost V 7 bases and J 5 bases; bases outside gene matches: 5. The CDR3 totals 13 residues. This CDR3 reads CSGDRGLGETQYF. The CDR3 bases are TGCAGCGGGGACAGGGGGCTCGGGGAGACCCAGTACTTC.

This clone was detected a few times. V usage is TRBV16 and J usage is TRBJ1-2; D remains unclear. The germline CDR1 and CDR2 sequences are KGHSY and FQNENV. The CDR3 spans 11 residues. The V end lost 4 bases, the J end lost 2 bases, and 2 bases lay between the germline ends. The CDR3 is CASSPNYGYTF. For the CDR3, the DNA is TGTGCCAGCAGCCCAAACTATGGCTACACCTTC.

The rearrangement uses TRBV9 and TRBJ1-2, with TRBD1 as a possible D gene (6 bases). Germline V gene data show CDR1 as SGDLS and CDR2 as YYNGEE. Trimming removed 0 bases at V and 6 bases at J, with 15 bases between. The CDR3 length is 15 residues. CDR3: CASSVARGRSNGYTF. The CDR3 region has the DNA TGTGCCAGCAGCGTAGCCAGGGGCAGAAGCAATGGCTACACCTTC. The full variable domain, its missing parts supplied by reference TRBV9 and TRBJ1-2, is DSGVTQTPKHLITATGQRVTLRCSPRSGDLSVYWYQQSLDQGLQFLIQYYNGEERAKGNILERFSAQQFPDLHSELNLSSLELGDSALYFCASSVARGRSNGYTFGSGTRLTVV.

In DNA form, the CDR3 reads TGTGCCAGCAGTTACGCCCAGGATGTCACTGAAGCTTTCTTT. Translation: CASSYAQDVTEAFF. The chain couples TRBV6-5 to TRBJ1-1; D is uncertain. The CDR3 is 14 amino acids. Germline-derived CDR1 and CDR2 are MNHEY and SVGAGI. Trimming cost V 2 bases and J 4 bases, with 11 bases left between them.

The V gene is TRBV11-3, the J gene TRBJ2-3; D is undetermined. This CDR3 region has 15 residues. V lost 1 base and J 6 bases, leaving 14 bases between the germline ends. The germline V gene encodes CDR1 SGHNT and CDR2 YENEEA. Written as DNA, the CDR3 is TGTGCCAGCAGCTTAGGAGTGAATAGGTGGGATACGCAGTATTTT. Translated: CASSLGVNRWDTQYF.

As DNA, the CDR3 is TGTGCCAGCAGGGGGACAGTCCGATCCCTAGATACGCAGTATTTT. Translation gives CASRGTVRSLDTQYF. The chain joins TRBV5-8 to TRBJ2-3; the match to TRBD1 covers 7 bases. The CDR3 sequence is 15 residues long. Germline CDR1 is SGHTS and CDR2 is YDEGEE. Trimming at V came to 5 bases and at J to 5 bases, leaving 11 bases not matched to a gene.

The rearrangement joins TRBV5-1 to TRBJ1-4; D might be TRBD1 (6 bases). Germline CDR1 reads SGHRS; CDR2 reads YFSETQ. The length of the CDR3 is 14 residues. The V end was cut by 3 bases, the J end by 4 bases, with 10 bases between. The CDR3 protein is CASSWGDNNEKLFF. The DNA of the CDR3 is TGCGCCAGCAGCTGGGGGGACAATAATGAAAAACTGTTTTTT.

The count of this clone is one. J is TRBJ2-1 and V is TRBV18; TRBD1 matches at 7 bases. Germline trimming cut 3 bases from V and 4 bases from J; bases unmatched to any gene: 9. This CDR3 has 16 amino acids. Germline CDR1 and CDR2: KGHSH and LQKENI. In nucleotides, the CDR3 is TGTGCCAGCTCACCTCCGAACGGACAGGAGTACAATGAGCAGTTCTTC. It encodes CASSPPNGQEYNEQFF.

The chain has TRBV6-1 and TRBJ2-1; the D gene is possibly TRBD2 (6 bases). V lost 2 bases to trimming and J lost 0 bases, with 11 bases between them. The length of the CDR3 is 16 residues. Per germline, CDR1 MNHNS and CDR2 SASEGT. As DNA, the CDR3 is TGTGCCAGCAGTGAACTAGGGAGGAGCTCCTACAATGAGCAGTTCTTC. Encoded protein: CASSELGRSSYNEQFF.

There are a few counts of this clone. The J gene is TRBJ2-7, the V gene TRBV5-1; 13 nucleotides match TRBD2. The CDR3 is 15 residues long. The trim removed 4 bases at V and 2 bases at J, leaving 3 bases unmatched. The germline V gene encodes CDR1 SGHRS and CDR2 YFSETQ. The CDR3 loop is CASSPGTSGTYEQYF. In DNA form, the CDR3 reads TGCGCCAGCAGCCCGGGGACTAGCGGGACCTACGAGCAGTACTTC. The whole variable domain, remainder taken from reference TRBV5-1 and TRBJ2-7, is KAGVTQTPRYLIKTRGQQVTLSCSPISGHRSVSWYQQTPGQGLQFLFEYFSETQRNKGNFPGRFSGRQFSNSRSEMNVSTLELGDSALYLCASSPGTSGTYEQYFGPGTRLTVT.

The chain joins TRBV7-2 to TRBJ2-7; D is undetermined. Trimming took off 1 base at V and 2 bases at J, with 12 bases between the two ends. The CDR3 totals 15 residues. Per germline, CDR1 SGHTA and CDR2 FQGNSA. As DNA, the CDR3 is TGTGCCAGCAGCTTAGACCAGGCGGATACCTACGAGCAGTACTTC. This gives the protein CASSLDQADTYEQYF.

The chain couples TRBV2 to TRBJ2-2; D is unresolved. V was cut by 2 bases and J by 7 bases, with 8 bases left in between. The germline V gene encodes CDR1 SNHLY and CDR2 FYNNEI. This CDR3 contains 13 residues. CDR3 sequence (DNA): TGTGCCAGCAGTGAAAGGCCAGGCGGGGAGCTGTTTTTT. This translates into CASSERPGGELFF.